This is a list of T cell receptor beta chains from one sample in a study of blood T cell repertoires in COVID-19. TCRdb's table, derived via immunoSEQ multiplex PCR, lists solely in-frame clones and lacks some. The sample contains approximately 150,000 clones, approximately 91% of which appear only once. The sequencing sample was made of peripheral blood. The receptor source for this set is a man in his late teens or twenties with COVID-19, enrolled during active disease. Each CDR3 is given with its conserved first and last residue. A D gene is named only where the DNA matches it firmly. For some rows the clone size is stated as once, few or many, or as a class when expanded; others skip it.

cdr3_nt cdr3_aa d_call v_call cdr3_length clone_size j_call
TGTGCCAGCTCACCACCGAACGTGTGGGCCCTTCCCTCCTACGAGCAGTACTTC CASSPPNVWALPSYEQYF NA TRBV18 18 NA TRBJ2-7
TGTGCCAGCAGTTTACTAGCGGGAGTTGGAGAGACCCAGTACTTC CASSLLAGVGETQYF TRBD2 TRBV27 15 NA TRBJ2-5
TGTGCCAGCAGCCGCCAGTTACAGGGGGCAGATACGCAGTATTTT CASSRQLQGADTQYF TRBD1 TRBV11-3 15 NA TRBJ2-3
TGTGCCAGCAGCGGCGGGACTAGCGGGCCTTACGAGCAGTACTTC CASSGGTSGPYEQYF TRBD2 TRBV9 15 once TRBJ2-7
TGTGCCAGCAGCAGACAGGGTGCCCACTACACCTTC CASSRQGAHYTF TRBD1 TRBV7-2 12 NA TRBJ1-2
TGCGCCAGCAGCTTGGGACAGCCTTCCTACGAGCAGTACTTC CASSLGQPSYEQYF NA TRBV5-1 14 NA TRBJ2-7
TGTGCCAGCAGTTTCCGCGGAATCTCCTACGAGCAGTACTTC CASSFRGISYEQYF NA TRBV27 14 once TRBJ2-7
TGTGCCTGGAGTATAACAGGGGGCGGATCACCCCTCCACTTT CAWSITGGGSPLHF TRBD1 TRBV30 14 NA TRBJ1-6
TGTGCCAGCAGCCAGGAGTGGTCTGAAGCTTTCTTT CASSQEWSEAFF NA TRBV3-1/TRBV3-2 12 NA TRBJ1-1
TGTGCCAGCAGTTTATTTGAGACAAGTTTCGGCAATGAGCAGTTCTTC CASSLFETSFGNEQFF NA TRBV27 16 NA TRBJ2-1
TGTGCCAGCAGCTTAAGGGGTCGGGGGTATGGAAACGAGCAGTACTTC CASSLRGRGYGNEQYF NA TRBV11-2 16 NA TRBJ2-7
TGCGCCAGCAGCTCAAACGGGGACAGGGGTAATGAGCAGTTCTTC CASSSNGDRGNEQFF TRBD1 TRBV5-1 15 NA TRBJ2-1
TGCGCCAGCAGCCAAGACCCCGGGAGGGGCTACACCTTC CASSQDPGRGYTF NA TRBV4-3 13 once TRBJ1-2
TGCGCCAGCAAAAGGGGAAATGAGCAGTTCTTC CASKRGNEQFF NA TRBV5-1 11 NA TRBJ2-1
TGTGCCATCAGTGGCCTAGGCTCCTACAATGAGCAGTTCTTC CAISGLGSYNEQFF NA TRBV10-3 14 NA TRBJ2-1
TGTGCCTGGAGCCGGGGGGGCCAGGGGCCCTTAGATACGCAGTATTTT CAWSRGGQGPLDTQYF TRBD2 TRBV30 16 NA TRBJ2-3
TGTGCCAGCAGTTCGGCACTCGACTACGGCATAAACTATGGCTACACCTTC CASSSALDYGINYGYTF NA TRBV27 17 once TRBJ1-2